This T cell receptor (beta chain) is drawn from a study of blood T cell repertoires in COVID-19. Turning to the study itself: Sites in the United States, Italy and Spain provided acute and convalescent COVID-19 samples. T cells, B-cell-depleted T cells, or PBMCs provided the cDNA or gDNA that served as material.

Per the original methods: Estimation of nucleated cell counts relied on the amplification of reference gene primers. The assay was immunoSEQ multiplex PCR, and TCRdb's table has in-frame clones only and misses some. That table gives V, J and clone size, and the DNA gave D and trimming. The sample has around 170,000 clones, around 85% seen once; the top ten hold under 9.5%. The CDR3 has 16 residues. Trimming took 3 bases from V and 8 from J; bases not matched to a gene: 13. From germline, CDR1 is LGHNT and CDR2 FRNRAP. V is TRBV12-5 and J is TRBJ2-1; 7 bases line up with TRBD2. The clonotype comes from a man in his fifties with active or convalescent COVID-19. Material: peripheral blood. CDR3 in amino acids: CASGLPGAGAVHEQFF. As DNA, the CDR3 is TGTGCTAGTGGTTTACCTGGGGCGGGAGCGGTCCATGAGCAGTTCTTC.